The present TCR beta chain was sequenced within a study of early T cells in non-severe SARS-CoV-2 infection. In this sample, this clonotype turned up many times. The TCR library protocol was used to attach unique molecular identifiers. These identifiers were attached to individual cDNA molecules. TCRdb re-called the 5' RACE reads through MiXCR, storing one row per CDR3 protein. The top ten clones hold 7.5% to 8.5% of a sample with 40,000 to 45,000 distinct CDR3 sequences, about 6% of them seen once. Germline V gene sequence: CDR1 MGHDK, CDR2 SYGVNS. This CDR3 spans 17 amino acids. Trimming removed 5 bases at V and 6 bases at J, with 25 bases between.

This receptor was obtained from an adult who was a healthcare worker with PCR-confirmed SARS-CoV-2 infection or an uninfected control (not recorded which). The gene calls are TRBV25-1 and TRBJ1-2; perhaps TRBD1 as D (5 bases). The sample was whole blood, taken at baseline. The CDR3 loop reads CASSPKGWANIPNGYTF. CDR3 nucleotides: TGTGCCAGCAGTCCGAAGGGGTGGGCGAACATTCCAAATGGCTACACCTTC.